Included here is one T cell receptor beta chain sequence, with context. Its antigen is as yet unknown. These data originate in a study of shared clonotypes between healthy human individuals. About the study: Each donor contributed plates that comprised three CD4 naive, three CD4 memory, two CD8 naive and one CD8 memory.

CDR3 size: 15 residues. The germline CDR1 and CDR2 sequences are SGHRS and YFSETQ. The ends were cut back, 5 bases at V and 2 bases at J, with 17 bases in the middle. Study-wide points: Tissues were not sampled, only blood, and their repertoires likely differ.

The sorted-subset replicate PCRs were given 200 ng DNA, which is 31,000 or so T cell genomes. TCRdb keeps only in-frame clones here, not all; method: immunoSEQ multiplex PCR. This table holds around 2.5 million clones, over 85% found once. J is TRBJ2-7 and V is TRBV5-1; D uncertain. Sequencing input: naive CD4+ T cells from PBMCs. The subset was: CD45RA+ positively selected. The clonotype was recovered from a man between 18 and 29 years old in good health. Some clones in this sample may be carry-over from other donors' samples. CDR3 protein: CASSSDGGSPYEQYF. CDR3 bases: TGCGCCAGCAGTTCCGACGGCGGCTCTCCCTACGAGCAGTACTTC.